This T cell receptor beta chain was observed in a study of graft-versus-host responses after intestinal transplantation. Germline CDR1 is LNHDA and CDR2 is SQIVND (reference sequence). V was pared by 8 bases and J by 7 bases, with 8 bases of the junction left unmatched. The CDR3 loop spans 14 amino acids. Here immunoSEQ multiplex PCR was the method, and the copy in TCRdb shows in-frame clones only, minus some. The sample holds around 100,000 clones, about 92% seen once. About this clone: Antigen unknown.

The source of this sequence is a human donor who was the organ donor for an intestinal transplant. The sequences come from unstimulated CD8+ T cells sorted from spleen or lymph node cells, collected before transplant. V usage is TRBV19 and J usage is TRBJ2-1, with TRBD2 identical over 10 bases. The CDR3 DNA sequence: TGTGCCAGTGGTGAACTAGCGGGAACTAATGAGCAGTTCTTC. Translating gives CASGELAGTNEQFF.